This T cell receptor (beta chain) was identified in a study of blood T cells in healthy people across ages. Per the germline V gene, CDR1 is SGHTA and CDR2 is FQGNSA. Trimming took 10 bases from V and 10 from J, leaving 14 bases between them. The CDR3 totals 11 residues. A J-beta primer mix and a sample-barcoded 5' primer were used in a second PCR of roughly 6 to 11 cycles. Each TCR beta cDNA got a 12-nucleotide random molecular identifier. TCRdb fed the 5' RACE reads into MiXCR, producing one record per CDR3 protein. The data contain about 1 million distinct CDR3 sequences, around 45% of them singletons. This clonotype was seen more than once but under ten times.

The sample was blood. The gene calls are TRBV7-2 and TRBJ2-1; possible D gene TRBD2, 5 bases. The receptor's source is a woman in her sixties or seventies in good health. CDR3 sequence (DNA): TGTGCCATCCAGCCGGGATGGGAGCAGTTCTTC. This encodes CAIQPGWEQFF. The full variable domain, its missing parts supplied by reference TRBV7-2 and TRBJ2-1, is GAGVSQSPSNKVTEKGKDVELRCDPISGHTALYWYRQSLGQGLEFLIYFQGNSAPDKSGLPSDRFSAERTGGSVSTLTIQRTQQEDSAVYLCAIQPGWEQFFGPGTRLTVL.